Given below is one TCR beta chain in context. The record originates from a study of OX40 agonist ivuxolimab in advanced cancers. In the study overall: The diagnoses of dose-escalation patients were hepatocellular carcinoma, melanoma, renal cell or head and neck cancer. There were three patients with partial responses, one having hepatocellular carcinoma and two cutaneous melanoma.

This table comes from immunoSEQ multiplex PCR, and its TCRdb copy is limited to in-frame clones, with some not included. This table holds roughly 53,000 clones, around nine tenths found once. Trimming took off 5 bases at V and 5 bases at J, with 18 bases between the two ends. Germline loops: CDR1 MNHNY, CDR2 SVGAGI (reference sequence). CDR3 length: 15 amino acids. The V and J genes are TRBV6-6 and TRBJ1-2; D possibly corresponds to TRBD1 (6 bases). The sequence came from an adult with an advanced solid tumor such as melanoma, head and neck, liver or kidney cancer. The sample here was CD4+ or CD8+ T cells sorted from blood, taken in a trial of the OX40 agonist ivuxolimab. The CDR3 DNA is TGTGCCAGCAGTCCCACTCCGGGCCAGGGGTATGGCTACACCTTC. Translated: CASSPTPGQGYGYTF.